Following are 18 T cell receptor beta chains from one sample sequenced in a study of T cell responses to AZD1222 COVID-19 vaccine. Here immunoSEQ multiplex PCR was the method, and the copy in TCRdb shows in-frame clones only, minus some. The sample holds around 130,000 clones, almost 95% seen once. This sample comprised peripheral blood, obtained on day 0 of AZD1222 vaccination. Receptors originate from an adult in good health.

The chain has TRBV2 and TRBJ2-7; unclear D gene. V was clipped by 4 bases and J by 8 bases, with 12 bases between them. This CDR3 spans 12 amino acids. Germline-derived CDR1 and CDR2 are SNHLY and FYNNEI. The CDR3 spells CASSVGPGQQYV. CDR3 bases: TGTGCCAGCAGTGTAGGGCCTGGCCAGCAGTACGTC.

The chain links TRBV20-1 to TRBJ2-3; TRBD2 matches 10 bases. The germline V gene encodes CDR1 DFQATT and CDR2 SNEGSKA (reference sequence). Germline trimming cut 3 bases from V and 4 bases from J; bases unmatched to any gene: 4. CDR3 length: 14 amino acids. The CDR3 is CSASRLAGADTQYF. The CDR3 region has the DNA TGCAGTGCTAGTAGGCTAGCGGGAGCAGATACGCAGTATTTT.

The rearrangement joins TRBV20-1 to TRBJ1-5, with D tentatively TRBD1 (5 bases). The CDR3 totals 12 residues. Germline V gives CDR1 DFQATT, CDR2 SNEGSKA (reference sequence). V was clipped by 3 bases and J by 4 bases, with 7 bases between them. This chain's CDR3 is CSASGGNQPQHF. DNA for the CDR3: TGCAGTGCTAGTGGGGGGAATCAGCCCCAGCATTTT.

The chain uses TRBV2 and TRBJ2-1; D not resolved. Germline V gene lookup returns CDR1 SNHLY and CDR2 FYNNEI. Trimming removed 7 bases at V and 8 bases at J, with 15 bases between. The CDR3 contains 13 residues. In nucleotides, the CDR3 is TGTGCCAGCACCCTGACTCTAGTGGATGAGCAGTTCTTC. Translated, it gives CASTLTLVDEQFF.

This chain connects TRBV15 to TRBJ1-1; D gene uncertain. CDR1 and CDR2 from the germline V gene are LNHNV and YYDKDF (reference sequence). V was trimmed by 1 base and J by 11 bases, leaving 14 bases between them. The CDR3 sequence is 13 residues long. The CDR3 nucleotides read TGTGCCACCAGCAGAGTGGTGGCCGGACTGGCTTTCTTT. It codes for CATSRVVAGLAFF.

The table lists this clone with a count of one. The rearrangement links TRBV6-5 to TRBJ1-2; 8 nucleotides match TRBD1. CDR1 is MNHEY, CDR2 SVGAGI, per germline. Losses at the gene ends were 6 bases for V and 6 bases for J; bases not matched to a gene: 6. This CDR3 has 13 residues. The DNA for the CDR3 is TGTGCCAGCAGACTCAACAGGGGGGATGGCTACACCTTC. This encodes CASRLNRGDGYTF.

The V gene is TRBV3-1 (or the pseudogene TRBV3-2), the J gene TRBJ2-2; either TRBD1 or TRBD2 may supply D (5 bases each). This CDR3 is 15 amino acids long. V dropped 6 bases and J dropped 0 bases, with 11 bases sitting between them. Looked up from germline, CDR1 is LGHDT and CDR2 is YNNKEL (reference sequence). This CDR3 reads CASSPLGPNTGELFF. The CDR3 nucleotides read TGTGCCAGCAGTCCCTTGGGACCGAACACCGGGGAGCTGTTTTTT.

The rearrangement links TRBV7-2 to TRBJ2-6; D possibly corresponds to TRBD1 (6 bases). Germline V gene sequence: CDR1 SGHTA, CDR2 FQGNSA. The CDR3 is made up of 17 amino acids. V was trimmed by 5 bases and J by 4 bases, leaving 18 bases between them. This chain's CDR3 is CASSETITGLGANVLTF. The CDR3 DNA reads TGTGCCAGCAGCGAGACAATCACAGGGCTCGGGGCCAACGTCCTGACTTTC.

The chain joins TRBV7-2 to TRBJ1-2; TRBD1 aligns across 7 bases. The V gene's germline CDR1 is SGHTA and CDR2 FQGNSA. The CDR3 has 15 amino acids. The J segment lost 5 bases and the V segment lost 3 bases, leaving 9 bases of the junction unmatched. The CDR3 region has the DNA TGTGCCAGCAGCTTCTCCCTGGGACAGCATTATGGCTACACCTTC. This codes for CASSFSLGQHYGYTF.

The chain uses TRBV29-1 and TRBJ1-2; weak D call: TRBD1 (6 bases). Deletions cut 5 bases from V and 2 bases from J, with 12 bases between. The CDR3 is made up of 13 amino acids. CDR1 SQVTM and CDR2 ANQGSEA come from the germline V gene. CDR3 DNA sequence: TGCAGCGTTTCCGGGGGCGAGAACTATGGCTACACCTTC. This gives the protein CSVSGGENYGYTF.

V and J are TRBV2 and TRBJ1-1; D not resolved. The germline V gene has CDR1 SNHLY and CDR2 FYNNEI. V was trimmed by 4 bases and J by 8 bases, leaving 17 bases between them. The CDR3 is made up of 14 amino acids. CDR3 amino acids: CASSAGSNPSEAFF. For the CDR3, the DNA is TGTGCCAGCAGTGCGGGCAGCAACCCTTCCGAAGCTTTCTTT.

Here the CDR3 reads CASSEDRVYEQYF. DNA for the CDR3: TGTGCCAGCAGTGAAGACAGGGTCTACGAGCAGTACTTC. V is TRBV6-1 and J is TRBJ2-7; tentative D call: TRBD1 (6 bases). CDR1 and CDR2 (germline): MNHNS, SASEGT. Trimming stripped 1 base from V and 3 bases from J, with 7 bases between. The CDR3 runs 13 residues.

CDR3: CASSSLAGGPQETQYF. The CDR3 DNA sequence: TGTGCCAGCAGCTCCCTAGCGGGGGGGCCTCAGGAGACCCAGTACTTC. V gene TRBV11-2 combines with J gene TRBJ2-5; 12 bases are a match to TRBD2. With V trimmed by 4 bases and J by 5 bases, 8 bases remained unmatched. The CDR3 runs 16 residues. Per germline, CDR1 SGHAT and CDR2 FQNNGV.

The chain is built from TRBV7-9 and TRBJ1-2; 9 nucleotides line up with TRBD1. V lost 2 bases and J lost 5; bases outside the gene matches: 9. Germline assignment: CDR1 SEHNR and CDR2 FQNEAQ (reference sequence). The CDR3 has 16 amino acids. The CDR3 nucleotides are TGTGCCAGCAGCTTACACCGGGACAGGGCGGTATATGGCTACACCTTC. Translation gives CASSLHRDRAVYGYTF.

The J gene is TRBJ1-2, the V gene TRBV27; 7 bases match TRBD1. The CDR3 has 15 amino acids. With 4 bases clipped from V and 4 bases from J, the junction kept 9 bases outside the gene matches. Germline lookup yields CDR1 MNHEY and CDR2 SMNVEV (reference sequence). The DNA of the CDR3 is TGTGCCAGCAGTTATGGGGGCAGGGGGTTCTATGGCTACACCTTC. Amino acid sequence: CASSYGGRGFYGYTF.

V usage is TRBV10-2 and J usage is TRBJ1-5; maybe TRBD1 (5 bases). V shed 2 bases and J shed 2 bases, with 7 bases lying between them. CDR3 length: 14 amino acids. Germline values: CDR1 WSHSY, CDR2 SAAADI. This chain's CDR3 is CASSETTGNQPQHF. DNA of the CDR3: TGCGCCAGCAGTGAGACGACAGGCAATCAGCCCCAGCATTTT.

The rearrangement links TRBV3-1 (or the pseudogene TRBV3-2) to TRBJ1-2; D gene unclear. The CDR3 covers 14 residues. Germline loops: CDR1 LGHDT, CDR2 YNNKEL (reference sequence). Trimming pared 0 bases from V and 4 bases from J, leaving 9 bases between. CDR3 in amino acids: CASSQELTGYGYTF. In DNA form, the CDR3 reads TGTGCCAGCAGCCAAGAACTCACTGGCTATGGCTACACCTTC.

The CDR3 sequence is CASSYQGGANVLTF. The DNA of the CDR3 is TGTGCCAGCAGTTACCAGGGCGGGGCCAACGTCCTGACTTTC. The V gene is TRBV6-5, the J gene TRBJ2-6; D may be TRBD1 (5 bases). CDR3 length: 14 amino acids. The V end lost 2 bases, the J end lost 4 bases, and 6 bases lay between the germline ends. In germline, CDR1 is MNHEY, CDR2 SVGAGI.